A single sample is the source of the 5 T cell receptor beta chains below, sequenced in a study of technical replicates of blood from a few donors. TCRdb keeps only in-frame clones here, not all; method: immunoSEQ multiplex PCR. This table holds approximately 76,000 clones, roughly 90% found once. Input material: T cells isolated from PBMCs. The receptors were gathered from a human donor in good health.

The rearrangement joins TRBV6-1 to TRBJ2-7; D is possibly TRBD1 (8 bases). This CDR3 region has 15 residues. Germline CDR1 and CDR2: MNHNS and SASEGT. Trimming pared 7 bases from V and 3 bases from J, leaving 19 bases between. The CDR3 here is CASTSGGDRRYEQYF. The CDR3 nucleotides are TGTGCCAGCACCTCAGGGGGGGACAGGCGCTACGAGCAGTACTTC.

The rearrangement uses TRBV27 and TRBJ1-4, with 7 nucleotides matching TRBD1. Germline loops: CDR1 MNHEY, CDR2 SMNVEV (reference sequence). The CDR3 contains 13 residues. The ends lost 5 bases at V and 10 bases at J; junction bases unmatched: 7. CDR3: CASSQTGRGKLFF. CDR3 nucleotide sequence: TGTGCCAGCAGTCAGACAGGGAGAGGAAAACTGTTTTTT.

This CDR3 reads CASSPELLAGQGPLGYTF. The CDR3 nucleotides are TGTGCCAGCAGTCCCGAACTATTAGCGGGACAGGGGCCCTTAGGCTACACCTTC. This chain connects TRBV6-4 to TRBJ1-2; 10 positions match TRBD1. The junction had 20 bases not matched to a gene; V was cut back by 5 bases and J by 8 bases. The CDR3 is 18 residues long. From germline, CDR1 is MRHNA and CDR2 SNTAGT.

This clone was picked up one time. This chain joins TRBV28 and TRBJ2-3, with D tentatively TRBD2 (5 bases). V was shortened by 4 bases and J by 6 bases, with 23 bases between the two germline ends. Germline lookup yields CDR1 MDHEN and CDR2 SYDVKM. CDR3 length: 17 amino acids. The CDR3 coding sequence is TGTGCCAGCAGTTCAACACTAGACCGCCCTTTCGACGATACGCAGTATTTT. It encodes CASSSTLDRPFDDTQYF.

The rearrangement links TRBV27 to TRBJ2-7; 9 bases match TRBD1. Germline trimming cut 5 bases from V and 4 bases from J; bases unmatched to any gene: 6. Germline lookup yields CDR1 MNHEY and CDR2 SMNVEV (reference sequence). The CDR3 runs to 14 residues. The CDR3 DNA reads TGTGCCAGCAGTACCGGGACAGGGAGGTACGAGCAGTACTTC. It translates to CASSTGTGRYEQYF.